These 32 T cell receptor beta chains came from one sample sequenced in a study of T cell clones after liver transplantation. Method: immunoSEQ multiplex PCR; TCRdb's copy keeps in-frame clones and lacks some. This sample has tens of thousands of clones, with about nine tenths found just once. The material sequenced was CD8+ T cells from blood, taken 12 months after liver transplant. The source of these receptors is a human patient who received a liver transplant. Some T cells may have come from the graft donor.

The chain is built from TRBV27 and TRBJ2-7, with a tentative D call TRBD1 (6 bases). Germline CDR1 MNHEY, CDR2 SMNVEV (reference sequence). This CDR3 is 14 amino acids long. The V end lost 2 bases, the J end lost 0 bases, and 8 bases lay between the germline ends. The CDR3 region is CASSLGQLSYEQYF. For the CDR3, the DNA is TGTGCCAGCAGTTTAGGACAGCTCTCCTACGAGCAGTACTTC.

This rearrangement joins TRBV7-9 to TRBJ1-3; 8 bases fit TRBD1. V was pared by 5 bases and J by 4 bases, with 19 bases of the junction left unmatched. Per germline, CDR1 SEHNR and CDR2 FQNEAQ (reference sequence). The CDR3 is 19 residues long. CDR3 sequence: CASSIRQGIPTVSGNTIYF. As DNA, the CDR3 is TGTGCCAGCAGCATCCGACAGGGGATTCCTACTGTTTCCGGAAACACCATATATTTT.

The chain links TRBV27 to TRBJ2-3; a weak D match, TRBD2 (6 bases). The V gene lost 0 bases and the J gene lost 0 bases, with 16 bases spanning the gap. CDR1 and CDR2 from the germline V gene are MNHEY and SMNVEV (reference sequence). This CDR3 has 18 amino acids. CDR3 sequence (DNA): TGTGCCAGCAGTTTATCGGGGCGGGATGACGCTAGCACAGATACGCAGTATTTT. Amino acids: CASSLSGRDDASTDTQYF.

The rearrangement uses TRBV11-2 and TRBJ2-3; D is unclear. Germline loops: CDR1 SGHAT, CDR2 FQNNGV. V was shortened by 5 bases and J by 0 bases, with 9 bases between the two germline ends. This CDR3 region has 14 residues. The CDR3 sequence is CASSVSGSTDTQYF. The CDR3 bases are TGTGCCAGCAGCGTATCCGGCAGCACAGATACGCAGTATTTT.

This clone was seen a handful of times. V is TRBV7-8 and J is TRBJ1-5; tentatively, D is TRBD1 (6 bases). The CDR3 has 15 residues. The ends were cut back, 3 bases at V and 4 bases at J, with 13 bases in the middle. Germline V CDR1 and CDR2: SGHVS, FQNEAQ. The DNA of the CDR3 is TGTGCCAGCAGCTTCACGACAGGTCGGAATCAGCCCCAGCATTTT. Translating gives CASSFTTGRNQPQHF.

The rearrangement joins TRBV19 to TRBJ2-7; a possible D gene is TRBD1 (5 bases). Per germline, CDR1 LNHDA and CDR2 SQIVND (reference sequence). This CDR3 is built from 17 residues. Between the trimmed V and J ends, which lost 4 bases and 4 bases, there was a span of 23 bases. CDR3 amino acids: CASSNPFPADDRYEQYF. DNA of the CDR3: TGTGCCAGTAGTAATCCTTTCCCGGCAGACGACAGATACGAGCAGTACTTC.

V gene TRBV19 combines with J gene TRBJ2-5; 13 bases line up with TRBD2. This CDR3 spans 14 amino acids. Germline values: CDR1 LNHDA, CDR2 SQIVND (reference sequence). The ends lost 8 bases at V and 5 bases at J; junction bases unmatched: 5. CDR3 sequence: CASGLAGVVETQYF. The CDR3 DNA follows: TGTGCCAGTGGACTAGCGGGAGTGGTCGAGACCCAGTACTTC.

The chain is built from TRBV28 and TRBJ1-1; unclear D gene. The CDR3 consists of 13 residues. Trimming stripped 3 bases from V and 3 bases from J, with 8 bases between. Germline CDR1 and CDR2: MDHEN and SYDVKM. CDR3 sequence reads: CASSFYGDTEAFF. CDR3 nucleotides: TGTGCCAGCAGTTTTTACGGGGACACTGAAGCTTTCTTT. Looking up the rest from reference TRBV28 and TRBJ1-1 gives the full variable domain: DVKVTQSSRYLVKRTGEKVFLECVQDMDHENMFWYRQDPGLGLRLIYFSYDVKMKEKGDIPEGYSVSREKKERFSLILESASTNQTSMYLCASSFYGDTEAFFGQGTRLTVV.

The chain combines TRBV28 with TRBJ2-7; D unresolved. V was pared by 3 bases and J by 1 base, with 13 bases between. Germline V gene lookup returns CDR1 MDHEN and CDR2 SYDVKM. This CDR3 comprises 15 residues. The CDR3 protein is CASSFEVALSYEQYF. DNA for the CDR3: TGTGCCAGCAGTTTTGAGGTCGCTTTGTCCTACGAGCAGTACTTC.

This chain connects TRBV9 to TRBJ2-1; 11 positions match TRBD2. The CDR3 spans 16 residues. V dropped 3 bases and J dropped 3; count of bases not matched to a gene: 5. The germline CDR1 and CDR2 sequences are SGDLS and YYNGEE. The CDR3 loop is CASSGSGRAVYNEQFF. In DNA form, the CDR3 reads TGTGCCAGCAGCGGTAGCGGGAGGGCCGTCTACAATGAGCAGTTCTTC.

The rearrangement joins TRBV5-4 to TRBJ1-1; a weak D match, TRBD1 (5 bases). The CDR3 contains 12 residues. The ends were cut back, 4 bases at V and 8 bases at J, with 12 bases in the middle. CDR1 is SGHNT, CDR2 YYREEE, per germline (reference sequence). The CDR3 here is CASSPGAGEAFF. For the CDR3, the DNA is TGTGCCAGCAGCCCCGGGGCAGGGGAAGCTTTCTTT.

The gene calls are TRBV15 and TRBJ2-3; D is perhaps TRBD1 (6 bases). Germline values: CDR1 LNHNV, CDR2 YYDKDF (reference sequence). The V end was cut by 3 bases, the J end by 2 bases, with 15 bases between. The CDR3 has 16 residues. The CDR3 DNA sequence: TGTGCCACCAGCAGTTCATACAGGGAATACACAGATACGCAGTATTTT. As protein: CATSSSYREYTDTQYF. Drawing the rest from reference TRBV15 and TRBJ2-3, the complete variable domain is DAMVIQNPRYQVTQFGKPVTLSCSQTLNHNVMYWYQQKSSQAPKLLFHYYDKDFNNEADTPDNFQSRRPNTSFCFLDIRSPGLGDTAMYLCATSSSYREYTDTQYFGPGTRLTVL.

This chain connects TRBV29-1 to TRBJ2-3; no definite D call. The length of the CDR3 is 13 residues. Trimming took off 1 base at V and 3 bases at J, with 8 bases between the two ends. Germline V gives CDR1 SQVTM, CDR2 ANQGSEA. CDR3 sequence (DNA): TGCAGCGTTGAAGGGGGTTTGACAGATACGCAGTATTTT. Its protein is CSVEGGLTDTQYF.

The V call is TRBV30, the J call TRBJ1-1; D gene unclear. The CDR3 spans 14 residues. Between the trimmed V and J ends, which lost 4 bases and 3 bases, there was a span of 15 bases. Germline-derived CDR1 and CDR2 are GTSNPN and SVGIG (reference sequence). As DNA, the CDR3 is TGTGCCTGGACACCCTTCAGCTGGGACACTGAAGCTTTCTTT. The encoded protein is CAWTPFSWDTEAFF.

The chain uses TRBV19 and TRBJ1-1; D gene unclear. The CDR3 has 15 amino acids. CDR1 is LNHDA and CDR2 is SQIVND in the germline V gene (reference sequence). With 3 bases removed from V and 1 base from J, the gap between germline ends came to 12 bases. The CDR3 region is CASSMRMDGNTEAFF. CDR3 DNA: TGTGCCAGTAGTATGAGGATGGACGGGAACACTGAAGCTTTCTTT. The full variable domain, completed using reference TRBV19 and TRBJ1-1, is DGGITQSPKYLFRKEGQNVTLSCEQNLNHDAMYWYRQDPGQGLRLIYYSQIVNDFQKGDIAEGYSVSREKKESFPLTVTSAQKNPTAFYLCASSMRMDGNTEAFFGQGTRLTVV.

This chain links TRBV10-2 with TRBJ2-7; possible D gene TRBD1, 6 bases. Germline V lookup: CDR1 WSHSY, CDR2 SAAADI. V was pared by 3 bases and J by 7 bases, with 19 bases between. This CDR3 spans 15 amino acids. Here the CDR3 reads CASSEPGQGLDEQYF. DNA for the CDR3: TGCGCCAGCAGTGAACCGGGACAAGGTTTAGATGAGCAGTACTTC.

The chain joins TRBV5-1 to TRBJ2-3, with D possibly matching TRBD2 (6 bases). Trimming removed 4 bases at V and 1 base at J, with 16 bases between. The CDR3 sequence is 16 residues long. Germline lookup yields CDR1 SGHRS and CDR2 YFSETQ. The CDR3 DNA reads as TGCGCCAGCAGCCTCTACGGGACTCAACGCACAGATACGCAGTATTTT. Translated, it gives CASSLYGTQRTDTQYF.

CDR3 in DNA: TGCGCCAGCAGCCAAGGTCCGATTGGAAATGGCTACACCTTC. This sequence encodes CASSQGPIGNGYTF. V and J are TRBV4-1 and TRBJ1-2; the D is unclear. The V end lost 1 base, the J end lost 6 bases, and 12 bases lay between the germline ends. This CDR3 comprises 14 residues. Germline V gene data show CDR1 as MGHRA and CDR2 as YSYEKL.

CDR3 in DNA: TGTGCCAGCAGCCCGGTGCCTCAGGGTCAGCCCCAGCATTTT. Translation: CASSPVPQGQPQHF. The J gene is TRBJ1-5, the V gene TRBV7-6; D is possibly TRBD1 (5 bases). Germline assignment: CDR1 SGHVS and CDR2 FNYEAQ. The CDR3 covers 14 residues. V shed 5 bases and J shed 6 bases, with 14 bases lying between them.

The chain joins TRBV27 to TRBJ2-1; TRBD2 matches at 7 bases. Germline CDR1 MNHEY, CDR2 SMNVEV (reference sequence). V was pared by 0 bases and J by 6 bases, with 8 bases of the junction left unmatched. The CDR3 is 16 residues long. CDR3: CASSLSGAGAGNEQFF. DNA for the CDR3: TGTGCCAGCAGTTTATCTGGTGCGGGAGCGGGCAATGAGCAGTTCTTC.

J is TRBJ1-2 and V is TRBV30; perhaps TRBD1 as D (5 bases). CDR3 length: 12 residues. In germline, CDR1 is GTSNPN, CDR2 SVGIG (reference sequence). V gave up 1 base and J gave up 8 bases, with 11 bases separating them. The CDR3 here is CAWSENRRGYTF. The CDR3 DNA reads as TGTGCCTGGAGTGAGAACAGGAGGGGCTACACCTTC.

The chain couples TRBV7-6 to TRBJ1-1, with D maybe TRBD1 (6 bases). V was pared by 4 bases and J by 4 bases, with 13 bases between. The germline V gene encodes CDR1 SGHVS and CDR2 FNYEAQ. The CDR3 sequence is 14 residues long. The CDR3, as DNA: TGTGCCAGCAGCTCGGACAGCGTCGGCACTGAAGCTTTCTTT. This codes for CASSSDSVGTEAFF.

The chain couples TRBV14 to TRBJ2-7; 12 nucleotides align to TRBD2. V shed 0 bases, J shed 4 bases, and the junction held 7 bases outside the gene matches. The CDR3 length is 17 residues. The germline V gene encodes CDR1 SGHDN and CDR2 FVKESK. DNA of the CDR3: TGTGCCAGCAGCCAAGAATGGAAAGGGACTAGCGGGTACGAGCAGTACTTC. Translating gives CASSQEWKGTSGYEQYF.

The chain is built from TRBV5-1 and TRBJ2-7; D is perhaps TRBD1 (6 bases). The CDR3 consists of 13 residues. CDR1 is SGHRS, CDR2 YFSETQ, per germline. The V end lost 4 bases, the J end lost 4 bases, and 12 bases lay between the germline ends. CDR3 nucleotides: TGCGCCAGCAGCGGGGGACACGCGTACGAGCAGTACTTC. As protein: CASSGGHAYEQYF.

The chain links TRBV5-6 to TRBJ2-1, with TRBD2 identical over 11 bases. Germline-derived CDR1 and CDR2 are SGHDT and YYEEEE. The length of the CDR3 is 15 residues. V lost 2 bases to trimming and J lost 8 bases; unmatched junction nucleotides: 6. CDR3 coding DNA: TGTGCCAGCAGCTTTGAACTAGCGGGAGCCCATGAGCAGTTCTTC. Residues: CASSFELAGAHEQFF.

The chain has TRBV27 and TRBJ1-1, with D unresolved. Trimming removed 4 bases from V and 1 base from J, with 10 bases in between. CDR1 is MNHEY and CDR2 is SMNVEV in the germline V gene (reference sequence). This CDR3 contains 14 residues. The CDR3 region is CASSWGGRNTEAFF. CDR3 DNA sequence: TGTGCCAGCAGTTGGGGAGGGCGGAACACTGAAGCTTTCTTT.

This chain links TRBV5-6 with TRBJ1-1, with D unresolved. CDR1 and CDR2 from the germline V gene are SGHDT and YYEEEE. The CDR3 sequence is 13 residues long. Trimming left V 3 bases short and J 5 bases short, with 11 bases between. The CDR3 protein is CASSSLEGTEAFF. CDR3 nucleotide sequence: TGTGCCAGCAGCTCTCTCGAGGGTACTGAAGCTTTCTTT.

The chain employs TRBV9 and TRBJ1-1; D gene ambiguous. Germline V gives CDR1 SGDLS, CDR2 YYNGEE. Trimming took off 3 bases at V and 0 bases at J, with 18 bases between the two ends. The CDR3 sequence is 17 residues long. The DNA of the CDR3 is TGTGCCAGCAGCGCCAGTACTGGGGTTTTAATGAACACTGAAGCTTTCTTT. It codes for CASSASTGVLMNTEAFF.

The V and J genes are TRBV7-4 and TRBJ2-3; possibly TRBD1 or TRBD2 for D (7 bases each). This CDR3 region has 14 residues. Trimming removed 5 bases from V and 4 bases from J, with 13 bases in between. CDR1 is SGHVT and CDR2 is SQSDAQ in the germline V gene. The DNA for the CDR3 is TGTGCCAGCAGCCAGGGGGAGGGCGCAGATACGCAGTATTTT. Protein: CASSQGEGADTQYF.

The chain recombines TRBV21-1 with TRBJ2-6; the D call TRBD1 from the table was never checked on the DNA. TRBV21-1 is designated a pseudogene. This CDR3 region has 18 residues. CDR3 loop: CASSNDRGVVSGANVLTF. CDR3 bases: TGTGCCAGCAGCAACGACAGGGGGGTAGTCTCTGGGGCCAACGTCCTGACTTTC.

This clone was observed once. The chain carries TRBV27 and TRBJ1-1; D unclear. The CDR3 runs 14 residues. Per germline, CDR1 MNHEY and CDR2 SMNVEV (reference sequence). V shed 4 bases and J shed 2 bases, with 11 bases lying between them. CDR3 protein: CASSSPRSNTEAFF. CDR3 bases: TGTGCCAGCAGTTCCCCGAGGAGCAACACTGAAGCTTTCTTT.

CDR3 coding DNA: TGTGCCAGCAGCTTGGTTCCGGACAGGGAGGACTGGAACACTGAAGCTTTCTTT. It translates to CASSLVPDREDWNTEAFF. The chain combines TRBV5-8 with TRBJ1-1, with 8 bases identical to TRBD1. Germline-derived CDR1 and CDR2 are SGHTS and YDEGEE. With 0 bases clipped from V and 1 base from J, the junction kept 11 bases outside the gene matches. The CDR3 totals 18 residues.